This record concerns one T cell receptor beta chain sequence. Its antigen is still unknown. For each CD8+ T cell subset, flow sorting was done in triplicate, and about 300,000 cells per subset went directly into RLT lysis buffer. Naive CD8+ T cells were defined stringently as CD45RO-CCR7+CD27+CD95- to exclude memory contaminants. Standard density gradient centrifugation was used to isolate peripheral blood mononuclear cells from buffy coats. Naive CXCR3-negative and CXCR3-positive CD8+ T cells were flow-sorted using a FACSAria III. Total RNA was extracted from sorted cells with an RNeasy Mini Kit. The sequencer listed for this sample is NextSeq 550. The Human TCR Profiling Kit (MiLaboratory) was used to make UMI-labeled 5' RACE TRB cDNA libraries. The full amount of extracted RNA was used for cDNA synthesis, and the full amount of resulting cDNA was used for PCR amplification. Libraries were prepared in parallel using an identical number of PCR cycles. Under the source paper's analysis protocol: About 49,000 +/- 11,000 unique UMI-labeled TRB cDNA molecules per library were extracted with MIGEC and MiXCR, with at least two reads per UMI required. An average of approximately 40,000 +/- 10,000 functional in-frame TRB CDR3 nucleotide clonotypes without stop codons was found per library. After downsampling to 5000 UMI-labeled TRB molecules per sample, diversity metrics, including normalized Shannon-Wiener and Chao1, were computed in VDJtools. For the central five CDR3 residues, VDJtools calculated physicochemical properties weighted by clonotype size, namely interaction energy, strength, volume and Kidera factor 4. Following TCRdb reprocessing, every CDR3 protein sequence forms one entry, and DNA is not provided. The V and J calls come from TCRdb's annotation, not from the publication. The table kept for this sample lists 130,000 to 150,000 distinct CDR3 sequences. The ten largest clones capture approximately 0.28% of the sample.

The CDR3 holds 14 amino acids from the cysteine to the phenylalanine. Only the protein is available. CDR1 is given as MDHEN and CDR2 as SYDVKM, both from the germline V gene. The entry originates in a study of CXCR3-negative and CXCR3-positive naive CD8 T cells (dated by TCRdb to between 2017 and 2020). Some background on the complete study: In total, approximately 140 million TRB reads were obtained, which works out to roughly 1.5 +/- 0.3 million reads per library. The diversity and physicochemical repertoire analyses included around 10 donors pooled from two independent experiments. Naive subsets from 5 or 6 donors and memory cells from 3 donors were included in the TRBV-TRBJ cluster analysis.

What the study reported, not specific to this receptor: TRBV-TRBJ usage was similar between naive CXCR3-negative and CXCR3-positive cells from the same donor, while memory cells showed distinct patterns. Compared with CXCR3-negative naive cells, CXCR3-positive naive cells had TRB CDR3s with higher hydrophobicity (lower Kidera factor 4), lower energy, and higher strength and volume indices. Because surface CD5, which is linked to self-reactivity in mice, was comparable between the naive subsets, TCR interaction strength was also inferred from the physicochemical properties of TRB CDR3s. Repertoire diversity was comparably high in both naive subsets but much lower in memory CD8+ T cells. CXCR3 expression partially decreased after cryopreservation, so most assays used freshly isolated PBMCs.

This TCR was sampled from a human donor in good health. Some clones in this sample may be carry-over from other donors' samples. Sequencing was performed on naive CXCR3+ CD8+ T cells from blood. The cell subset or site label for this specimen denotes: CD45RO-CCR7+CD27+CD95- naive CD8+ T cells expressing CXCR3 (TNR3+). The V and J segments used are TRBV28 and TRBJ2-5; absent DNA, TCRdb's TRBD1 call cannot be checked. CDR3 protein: CASSPTSGGETQYF.